The 9 T cell receptor beta chains listed next were all sequenced from one sample in a study of T-cell memory formation after mild COVID-19. In TCRdb, the 5' RACE reads were re-called with MiXCR into one record per CDR3 protein. The profile shows 280,000 or so distinct CDR3 sequences, approximately 8.4% of them singletons. Source material: PBMCs or a T cell subset sorted from them (not recorded which). These TCRs come from a man between 18 and 29 years old who had mild COVID-19 (a few samples of this study predate the infection). Cell type and time point are not known.

This clonotype has a handful of counts. The chain uses TRBV7-7 and TRBJ2-3; D may be TRBD2 (6 bases). The length of the CDR3 is 16 residues. Germline CDR1 SSHAT, CDR2 FNYEAQ (reference sequence). V was cut by 5 bases and J by 6 bases, with 21 bases left in between. CDR3 coding DNA: TGTGCCAGCAGCCCCACTGGCCCCGGGAGTGTGGATACGCAGTATTTT. As protein: CASSPTGPGSVDTQYF.

This sequence joins TRBV15 and TRBJ1-6, with unresolved D. There are 13 residues in the CDR3. In germline, CDR1 is LNHNV, CDR2 YYDKDF (reference sequence). V was pared by 7 bases and J by 6 bases, with 10 bases between. The DNA for the CDR3 is TGTGCCACCACGGTGGACTTTAATTCACCCCTCCACTTT. As protein: CATTVDFNSPLHF.

The rearrangement uses TRBV5-6 and TRBJ2-3, with 7 positions matching TRBD2. From germline, CDR1 is SGHDT and CDR2 YYEEEE. Trimming removed 6 bases from V and 3 bases from J; junction bases left unmatched: 7. The CDR3 length is 14 residues. This CDR3 reads CASNPGLRTDTQYF. In DNA, the CDR3 is TGTGCCAGCAACCCGGGACTAAGGACAGATACGCAGTATTTT.

This clonotype was found many times. J is TRBJ2-1 and V is TRBV7-3; 8 bases are a match to TRBD2. This CDR3 spans 15 amino acids. V lost 5 bases and J lost 0; bases outside the gene matches: 3. CDR1 and CDR2 (germline): SGHTA, FQGTGA. In DNA, the CDR3 is TGTGCCAGCAGCCGGGGGGGAAGCTCCTACAATGAGCAGTTCTTC. Translation: CASSRGGSSYNEQFF.

This clonotype was seen only a few times. DNA for the CDR3: TGTGCCAGCAGTTGGGACGGGGGTTCACCCCTCCACTTT. Its translation is CASSWDGGSPLHF. The chain is built from TRBV6-5 and TRBJ1-6; perhaps TRBD1 as D (5 bases). V was clipped by 4 bases and J by 9 bases, with 10 bases between them. Germline V CDR1 and CDR2: MNHEY, SVGAGI. The CDR3 totals 13 residues.

This clonotype has just a few counts. The genes are TRBV7-9 and TRBJ2-4, with D possibly being TRBD1 (6 bases). Trimming took off 5 bases at V and 5 bases at J, with 16 bases between the two ends. This CDR3 region has 15 residues. Germline V lookup: CDR1 SEHNR, CDR2 FQNEAQ (reference sequence). The CDR3 region has the DNA TGTGCCAGCAGCCCCAGGACAGAGTCGGAAAACATTCAGTACTTC. Its translation is CASSPRTESENIQYF.

V is TRBV5-1 and J is TRBJ2-3; TRBD2 agrees at 14 bases. The CDR3 is 20 amino acids. From germline, CDR1 is SGHRS and CDR2 YFSETQ. V dropped 4 bases and J dropped 6; count of bases not matched to a gene: 19. CDR3 sequence reads: CASSVDPGLAGGAPIDTQYF. DNA of the CDR3: TGCGCCAGCAGCGTGGACCCCGGACTAGCGGGGGGCGCCCCGATCGATACGCAGTATTTT.

This clonotype was seen only a few times. The gene calls are TRBV4-1 and TRBJ1-1; D gene unclear. The CDR3 length is 14 residues. V lost 0 bases and J lost 2, with 7 bases in between. Germline values: CDR1 MGHRA, CDR2 YSYEKL. Written as DNA, the CDR3 is TGCGCCAGCAGCCAAGACCCGGAAAACACTGAAGCTTTCTTT. Translation gives CASSQDPENTEAFF.

This clonotype occurred many times. The rearrangement joins TRBV4-2 to TRBJ2-2, with TRBD2 identical over 11 bases. The junction had 6 bases not matched to a gene; V was cut back by 0 bases and J by 0 bases. The CDR3 is 19 residues long. The germline V gene encodes CDR1 LGHNA and CDR2 YNFKEQ. The DNA of the CDR3 is TGTGCCAGCAGCCAAGAATTTAGCGGGGGGGCTACGAACACCGGGGAGCTGTTTTTT. It translates to CASSQEFSGGATNTGELFF.